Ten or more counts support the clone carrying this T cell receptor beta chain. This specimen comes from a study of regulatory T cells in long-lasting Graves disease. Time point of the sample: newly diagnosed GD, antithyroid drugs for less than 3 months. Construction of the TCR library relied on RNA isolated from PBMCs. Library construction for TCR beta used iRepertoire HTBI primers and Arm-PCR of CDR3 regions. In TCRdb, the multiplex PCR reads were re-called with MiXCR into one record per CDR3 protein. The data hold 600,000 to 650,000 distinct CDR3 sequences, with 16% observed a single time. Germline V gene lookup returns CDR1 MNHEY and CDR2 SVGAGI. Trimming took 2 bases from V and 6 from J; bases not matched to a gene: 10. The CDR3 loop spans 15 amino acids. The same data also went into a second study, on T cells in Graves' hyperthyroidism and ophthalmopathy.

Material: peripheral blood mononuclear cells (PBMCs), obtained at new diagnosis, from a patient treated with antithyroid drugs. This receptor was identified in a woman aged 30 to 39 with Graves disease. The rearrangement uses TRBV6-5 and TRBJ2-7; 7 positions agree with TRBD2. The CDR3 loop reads CASSYSGGRLSEQYF. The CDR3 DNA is TGTGCCAGCAGTTACAGTGGCGGGAGACTTAGCGAGCAGTACTTC.